This T cell receptor beta chain emerged from a study of cytomegalovirus exposure and HLA in healthy donors. Study-wide context: Clustering assigned around 77% of the approximately 370 genotyped donors to the Caucasian-associated ancestry cluster.

General study points: It was reportedly the case that the classifier diagnosed cytomegalovirus status with high specificity and sensitivity. Roughly even sequencing depth across donors was the assumption behind the presence/absence analyses.

A note on this clone: Its specificity is not known.

PCR involved 60 Vbeta and 13 Jbeta primers. The data were produced by immunoSEQ multiplex PCR, yet TCRdb's version contains in-frame clones alone and is incomplete. The sample has some 180,000 clones, roughly 67% seen once. The germline gives CDR1 PRHDT, CDR2 FYEKMQ (reference sequence). V shed 5 bases and J 5 bases; nucleotides not matched to a gene: 24. The CDR3 is 20 residues long. The chain has TRBV13 and TRBJ2-5; TRBD1 matches at 9 bases. What was sequenced was PBMCs. The clonotype comes from a woman between 18 and 30 years old in good health and CMV-seropositive. CDR3 residues: CASSLTRDRVGYTVGETQYF. The CDR3 coding sequence is TGTGCCAGCAGCCTGACCCGGGACAGGGTAGGATATACAGTGGGGGAGACCCAGTACTTC. Full variable domain (outside the CDR3, taken from reference TRBV13 and TRBJ2-5): AAGVIQSPRHLIKEKRETATLKCYPIPRHDTVYWYQQGPGQDPQFLISFYEKMQSDKGSIPDRFSAQQFSDYHSELNMSSLELGDSALYFCASSLTRDRVGYTVGETQYFGPGTRLLVL.